Each of the 22 T cell receptor beta chains below was sequenced from the same sample in a study of blood T cell repertoires in COVID-19. Clones were read by immunoSEQ multiplex PCR, and TCRdb kept only the in-frame ones, dropping some. This sample has tens of thousands of clones, with around 88% found just once. Sequencing was done on a sample of peripheral blood. These receptors all stem from a man between 60 and 70 years old with acute or convalescent COVID-19.

The V gene is TRBV5-1, the J gene TRBJ2-3; no definite D call. CDR1 is SGHRS, CDR2 YFSETQ, per germline. V lost 1 base and J lost 2, with 8 bases in between. The CDR3 runs to 14 residues. CDR3 region: CASSLRANTDTQYF. The CDR3 nucleotides read TGCGCCAGCAGCTTGCGCGCCAACACAGATACGCAGTATTTT.

The V and J genes are TRBV18 and TRBJ1-1, with 10 bases aligning to TRBD1. With 2 bases clipped from V and 11 bases from J, the junction kept 17 bases outside the gene matches. The germline V gene encodes CDR1 KGHSH and CDR2 LQKENI. This CDR3 has 17 residues. CDR3 nucleotide sequence: TGTGCCAGCTCACCAGCTAACGCTGGAGACAGGGGGCGAGGGGCTTTCTTT. This gives the protein CASSPANAGDRGRGAFF.

The rearrangement uses TRBV6-2 or TRBV6-3 and TRBJ2-7; 7 nucleotides match TRBD2. Germline values: CDR1 MNHEY, CDR2 SVGEGT. The CDR3 contains 15 residues. V shed 5 bases and J 3 bases; nucleotides not matched to a gene: 10. CDR3 region: CASSNPGGRFYEQYF. Here the CDR3 DNA reads TGTGCCAGCAGTAACCCGGGGGGACGGTTCTACGAGCAGTACTTC.

This clone was observed a few times. This same CDR3 is encoded by further DNA sequences in the sample. The V and J genes are TRBV28 and TRBJ1-5; TRBD1 matches at 8 bases. Germline V gene lookup returns CDR1 MDHEN and CDR2 SYDVKM. The CDR3 length is 18 residues. The J segment lost 1 base and the V segment lost 3 bases, leaving 11 bases of the junction unmatched. CDR3 in DNA: TGTGCCAGCAGTTTTCGGGTTTCAGGGGGCTTGAGCAATCAGCCCCAGCATTTT. Translation: CASSFRVSGGLSNQPQHF.

CDR3 nucleotides: TGTGCCTGGAGTAAGACAGGGCTTCAGCCCCAGCATTTT. Its translation is CAWSKTGLQPQHF. The J gene is TRBJ1-5, the V gene TRBV30, with 7 bases lining up with TRBD1. CDR3 length: 13 amino acids. Germline CDR1 reads GTSNPN; CDR2 reads SVGIG (reference sequence). Trimming cost V 2 bases and J 6 bases; bases outside gene matches: 4.

The CDR3 reads CATHRGGGPGTKGYNEQFF. DNA for the CDR3: TGTGCCACCCACCGCGGGGGTGGGCCCGGGACTAAAGGATACAATGAGCAGTTCTTC. The chain uses TRBV24-1 and TRBJ2-1, with 7 positions matching TRBD2. The CDR3 contains 19 residues. V gave up 9 bases and J gave up 4 bases; unmatched junction bases: 23. CDR1 and CDR2 from the germline V gene are KGHDR and SFDVKD.

This clone was detected only a few times. V is TRBV7-6 and J is TRBJ2-2; D perhaps matches TRBD1 (5 bases). This CDR3 has 14 residues. Per germline, CDR1 SGHVS and CDR2 FNYEAQ. Deletions cut 6 bases from V and 1 base from J, with 9 bases between. CDR3 sequence reads: CASRNTGNTGELFF. The CDR3, as DNA: TGTGCCAGCAGGAATACAGGGAACACCGGGGAGCTGTTTTTT.

The chain uses TRBV5-1 and TRBJ1-3; TRBD1 agrees at 8 bases. Losses at the gene ends were 0 bases for V and 3 bases for J; bases not matched to a gene: 5. The CDR3 extends over 16 amino acids. CDR1 and CDR2 from the germline V gene are SGHRS and YFSETQ. The CDR3 sequence is CASSLGTGISGNTIYF. For the CDR3, the DNA is TGCGCCAGCAGCTTGGGGACAGGGATCAGTGGAAACACCATATATTTT.

The J gene is TRBJ1-4, the V gene TRBV19; the match to TRBD1 covers 7 bases. Germline assignment: CDR1 LNHDA and CDR2 SQIVND (reference sequence). The CDR3 runs 17 residues. Trimming removed 5 bases from V and 4 bases from J; junction bases left unmatched: 13. This CDR3 reads CASSRQGNRGFNEKLFF. The CDR3 DNA sequence: TGTGCCAGTAGTCGACAGGGTAACCGCGGATTTAATGAAAAACTGTTTTTT.

The gene calls are TRBV10-3 and TRBJ2-1; 9 bases fit TRBD2. This CDR3 is built from 14 residues. The V and J ends lost 5 bases and 2 bases, in that order; junction bases with no gene match: 1. Germline V CDR1 and CDR2: ENHRY, SYGVKD. CDR3 residues: CAISRTSAYNEQFF. In nucleotides, the CDR3 is TGTGCCATCAGTCGGACTAGCGCCTACAATGAGCAGTTCTTC.

The chain couples TRBV7-6 to TRBJ1-1; TRBD1 aligns across 9 bases. The CDR3 consists of 14 residues. From germline, CDR1 is SGHVS and CDR2 FNYEAQ. V lost 6 bases, J lost 5 bases, and 7 bases stayed unmatched. DNA for the CDR3: TGTGCCAGCAGACGGGACAGGGTATCAACTGAAGCTTTCTTT. Protein: CASRRDRVSTEAFF. The full variable domain, completed using reference TRBV7-6 and TRBJ1-1, is GAGVSQSPRYKVTKRGQDVALRCDPISGHVSLYWYRQALGQGPEFLTYFNYEAQQDKSGLPNDRFSAERPEGSISTLTIQRTEQRDSAMYRCASRRDRVSTEAFFGQGTRLTVV.

This clone has only one observation. The chain employs TRBV10-3 and TRBJ1-1; no clear D. CDR3 length equals 15 residues. Trimming left V 7 bases short and J 4 bases short, with 19 bases between. Germline CDR1 ENHRY, CDR2 SYGVKD. The CDR3 nucleotides read TGTGCCATCACCCCAGAAGGGCCGAGCGGCACTGAAGCTTTCTTT. Encoded protein: CAITPEGPSGTEAFF.

For the CDR3, the DNA is TGCGCCAGCAGCTTGGATGCTAGCGGGAGAATTAACACCGGGGAGCTGTTTTTT. Protein sequence: CASSLDASGRINTGELFF. V is TRBV5-1 and J is TRBJ2-2; TRBD2 aligns across 10 bases. Per the germline V gene, CDR1 is SGHRS and CDR2 is YFSETQ. J gave up 2 bases and V 0 bases, and 7 bases lay outside the gene matches. This CDR3 is built from 18 residues.

The chain links TRBV25-1 to TRBJ1-2, with no clear D. Germline V gene lookup returns CDR1 MGHDK and CDR2 SYGVNS. The CDR3 is made up of 13 amino acids. Trimming removed 0 bases from V and 12 bases from J, with 14 bases in between. CDR3: CASSEYQTERHTF. CDR3 sequence (DNA): TGTGCCAGCAGTGAATATCAAACGGAGCGGCACACCTTC.

This chain connects TRBV7-9 to TRBJ2-5, with D possibly TRBD1 on 7 matching bases. This CDR3 comprises 14 residues. In germline, CDR1 is SEHNR, CDR2 FQNEAQ (reference sequence). The germline V and J ends were trimmed by 5 bases and 5 bases, with 15 bases remaining between them. Written as DNA, the CDR3 is TGTGCCAGCAGCCAGGGGGGCAAGGTGGAGACCCAGTACTTC. Amino acids: CASSQGGKVETQYF.

This clone was found a few times. V and J are TRBV30 and TRBJ1-2, with unresolved D. The ends were cut back, 3 bases at V and 0 bases at J, with 8 bases in the middle. CDR3 size: 13 residues. CDR1 is GTSNPN and CDR2 is SVGIG in the germline V gene (reference sequence). CDR3 nucleotide sequence: TGTGCCTGGAGGCAGTTTCCTAACTATGGCTACACCTTC. Translating gives CAWRQFPNYGYTF. The variable domain in full, completed from reference TRBV30 and TRBJ1-2, reads SQTIHQWPATLVQPVGSPLSLECTVEGTSNPNLYWYRQAAGRGLQLLFYSVGIGQISSEVPQNLSASRPQDRQFILSSKKLLLSDSGFYLCAWRQFPNYGYTFGSGTRLTVV.

The V and J genes are TRBV5-1 and TRBJ2-5; TRBD2 matches 11 bases. CDR3 length: 13 amino acids. Germline V gene lookup returns CDR1 SGHRS and CDR2 YFSETQ. V dropped 2 bases and J dropped 7; count of bases not matched to a gene: 1. The CDR3 loop reads CASSFGTSGTQYF. The CDR3 region has the DNA TGCGCCAGCAGCTTTGGGACTAGCGGGACCCAGTACTTC. The whole variable domain, remainder taken from reference TRBV5-1 and TRBJ2-5, is KAGVTQTPRYLIKTRGQQVTLSCSPISGHRSVSWYQQTPGQGLQFLFEYFSETQRNKGNFPGRFSGRQFSNSRSEMNVSTLELGDSALYLCASSFGTSGTQYFGPGTRLLVL.

This rearrangement joins TRBV11-2 to TRBJ2-5, with a possible D match to TRBD2 (5 bases). V lost 5 bases to trimming and J lost 4 bases, with 14 bases between them. The germline V gene has CDR1 SGHAT and CDR2 FQNNGV. This CDR3 comprises 14 residues. CDR3 amino acids: CASSRPLAAETQYF. Written as DNA, the CDR3 is TGTGCCAGCAGCCGACCGCTAGCTGCAGAGACCCAGTACTTC.

The V and J genes are TRBV4-2 and TRBJ1-3; weak D call: TRBD1 (5 bases). V lost 0 bases and J 4 bases, leaving 10 bases between the germline ends. The CDR3 is made up of 15 amino acids. Germline V lookup: CDR1 LGHNA, CDR2 YNFKEQ. This CDR3 reads CASSQDRGYGNTIYF. The CDR3 DNA reads as TGTGCCAGCAGCCAAGATCGGGGGTACGGAAACACCATATATTTT.

The chain employs TRBV19 and TRBJ1-5; 8 positions match TRBD1. Germline values: CDR1 LNHDA, CDR2 SQIVND (reference sequence). V dropped 1 base and J dropped 5; count of bases not matched to a gene: 7. The CDR3 totals 16 residues. The CDR3 coding sequence is TGTGCCAGTAGTATAGGGGGCAGGGGGCCGTATCAGCCCCAGCATTTT. This sequence encodes CASSIGGRGPYQPQHF. Looking up the rest from reference TRBV19 and TRBJ1-5 gives the full variable domain: DGGITQSPKYLFRKEGQNVTLSCEQNLNHDAMYWYRQDPGQGLRLIYYSQIVNDFQKGDIAEGYSVSREKKESFPLTVTSAQKNPTAFYLCASSIGGRGPYQPQHFGDGTRLSIL.

The V gene is TRBV18, the J gene TRBJ1-1, with 11 bases matching TRBD1. Germline CDR1 is KGHSH and CDR2 is LQKENI. V shed 3 bases, J shed 7 bases, and the junction held 10 bases outside the gene matches. The CDR3 consists of 16 residues. For the CDR3, the DNA is TGTGCCAGCTCACCCCCGGGACAGGGGGAAAAGAGTGAAGCTTTCTTT. It codes for CASSPPGQGEKSEAFF.

The V gene is TRBV28, the J gene TRBJ1-1; 8 bases map to TRBD1. Germline V gene sequence: CDR1 MDHEN, CDR2 SYDVKM. The CDR3 consists of 14 residues. Trimming took 3 bases from V and 1 from J; bases not matched to a gene: 1. The CDR3 nucleotides are TGTGCCAGCAGTTTGACAGGGGCGAACACTGAAGCTTTCTTT. Translating gives CASSLTGANTEAFF.